This TCR beta chain was recorded in a study of blood T cell repertoires in COVID-19. Study-level information: Acute and convalescent COVID-19 specimens originated in the United States, Italy and Spain. From T cells, B-cell-depleted T cells, or PBMCs came the material, which was cDNA or gDNA.

Original methodology: Amplification from reference gene primers served as the basis for estimated nucleated cell counts. Clones were sequenced by immunoSEQ multiplex PCR, and TCRdb holds only the in-frame ones, with some missing. That table gives V, J and clone size, and the DNA gave D and trimming. The profile covers about 99,000 clones, with around 74% appearing a single time and about a sixth taken by the ten largest. The count of this clone is one. Germline V gene lookup returns CDR1 MDHEN and CDR2 SYDVKM. The CDR3 has 15 residues. With 3 bases clipped from V and 4 bases from J, the junction kept 3 bases outside the gene matches.

The chain employs TRBV28 and TRBJ1-4; TRBD1 matches 9 bases. This TCR came from a woman older than 75 with active or convalescent COVID-19. The sample taken for sequencing was peripheral blood. For the CDR3, the DNA is TGTGCCAGCAGTTTGGGGACAGGGATTAATGAAAAACTGTTTTTT. Translation: CASSLGTGINEKLFF.